The following is a TCR beta chain sequence with its context. Its antigen remains undetermined. No per-base quality is available; no much larger clone lies one base away. From the cysteine up to the phenylalanine, the CDR3 has a length of 13 residues. Solely the CDR3 DNA is kept, with 39 bases framed from the first base. The junction shows trimming of 0 bases on V and 4 bases on J, plus 7 bases between the germline ends. The germline V gene (reference sequence) supplies CDR1 GTSNPN and CDR2 SVGIG. The cohort consisted of 600 to 700 healthy bone marrow donors. Cohort members were all nominally healthy when sampled, although unrecorded immune exposures were likely present. The donor was CMV seropositive and belonged to the group of 250 to 300 seropositive cohort members. Each donor provided a peripheral blood sample, and peripheral blood mononuclear cells were used for TCR beta sequencing. Genomic DNA was extracted from the blood cell samples with the Qiagen DNeasy Blood Extraction Kit.

Libraries were made using the immunoSEQ multiplex PCR assay. The multiplex PCR relied on a mix of 60 forward primers for TCR Vbeta segments and 13 reverse primers for TCR Jbeta segments. A multiplex PCR assay on genomic DNA amplified the CDR3 region of rearranged TCR beta genes. On the Illumina HiSeq System, the amplified TCR beta libraries were sequenced as 87-base-pair reads. The paper's processing steps were these. In a later analysis, tens of millions of unique TCR beta chains were counted across the 500 to 700 repertoires, and about 10 million of these chains were shared by at least two donors. To remove PCR and sequencing errors, raw reads were error-corrected and collapsed into unique sequences using a nearest-neighbor algorithm that merged closely related sequences. V, D and J gene segments were assigned by aligning CDR3 sequences to IMGT reference sequences. For a sequence to be retained, a match of at least six nucleotides was required to both a V gene segment and a J gene segment. Rearrangements were called productive when the CDR3 lacked stop codons and stayed in frame with V and J; all others were non-productive. CDR3 was defined according to IMGT convention as the region running from the second conserved V-encoded cysteine to the conserved J-encoded phenylalanine. The earlier analysis of approximately 500 of the donors excluded sequences that lacked an unambiguous match to a single V gene segment. In an earlier analysis of a few hundred of the donors, V segments were called functional above 56.7% productive rearrangements and were called segregating when the between-donor standard deviation exceeded 5%. To diagnose cytomegalovirus status from the catalog of TCR beta chain sequences, a statistical classification framework was built. In a later analysis, V and J genes were assigned by comparing TCR nucleotide sequences against IMGT/GENE-DB human TR gene sequences. The TCRdist pipeline was used in a later analysis to assign CDR3 sequences and most-parsimonious VDJ recombination scenarios. A later analysis defined each TCR beta chain by its CDR3 amino acid sequence plus V-gene family, and excluded reads lacking a unique V-gene family. As a way to deal with suspected cross-contamination and a sequencing artifact, a later analysis dropped 592 nucleotide sequences that were highly shared and had low generation probability. In a later analysis, a clonal expansion index was calculated for each public chain from normalized within-repertoire ranks of inferred template counts. A later analysis computed generation probabilities with a VDJ recombination model fitted to out-of-frame rearrangements, and checked the results against IGoR. In a later analysis, hypergeometric tests were used to score TCR-TCR, TCR-HLA and TCR-CMV co-occurrence, with a repertoire-size bias correction applied to TCR pairs. False discovery rates were estimated in a later analysis by permuting HLA or CMV assignments 20 times. A later analysis grouped co-occurring TCRs with DBSCAN, adding TCRdist sequence similarity when clustering within HLA-allele-positive subsets. For co-occurrence clustering, repertoires with fewer than 30,000 or more than 120,000 public chains were excluded, along with roughly 5 repertoires with anomalous nucleotide sharing. TCRdb provides this immuneACCESS table in a form limited to in-frame rearrangements. Some clones are lacking; in checked studies, under half of them reflect an unresolved V gene, and why the rest are absent is not known. That table furnishes V, J and clone size, whereas the DNA furnished D and trimming. This sample holds approximately 210,000 clones; around 76% were observed only once. Jointly, the top ten make up 6% of the sample.

The sample comes from a study of cytomegalovirus exposure and HLA in healthy donors (dated by TCRdb to about 2017). Regarding the study in general: In an earlier analysis of some 550 of the donors, around 290 Gb of sequence data and about 110 million unique TCR beta sequences from approximately 180 million T cells were reported. An early release covering 500 to 750 HLA-typed donors comprised 300 to 350 gigabases of sequencing data and 65 million to 100 million unique TCR sequences. The genetic ancestry cluster associated with self-reported Caucasian donors included over 65% of the roughly 400 genotyped donors. The study aimed to test whether cataloging public T cell receptors could reveal signatures of past pathogen exposure. Using immunosequencing, the study profiled T cell repertoires from fewer than 850 subjects and related those repertoires to cytomegalovirus serostatus. Besides the first cohort of roughly 640 subjects, a separate validation cohort made up of over 100 different subjects was used. The study combined high-throughput TCR immunosequencing, statistical association of individual TCRs with disease status, and machine learning to predict cytomegalovirus infection status. A later analysis re-examined previously published TCR beta repertoires from around 670 donors and added high-resolution HLA genotyping to investigate patterns of TCR occurrence. The later analysis used no new phenotypic data to find candidate immune exposures, relying instead on TCR beta sequences and their occurrence across donors. To decide whether each TCR beta V gene segment behaved as functional or pseudogenic, an earlier analysis of over 500 of the donors relied on high-throughput TCR beta sequencing. Donor age, sex, ethnicity and CMV serostatus were collected together with the repertoire data. Genome-wide SNP genotypes for about 65% of the 666 donors were used in a later genetic analysis, which treated that subset as a discovery cohort. All discovery cohort repertoires had been generated on a single sequencing platform. Both class I and class II loci were covered by HLA typing, at four-digit resolution. The number of donors typed differed by locus, with about 629-630 for A, B, C, DRB1 and DQB1, more than 500 for DQA1, 600 to 610 for DPA1, and 472 for DPB1. Four to six DR-DQ haplotypes were handled as single units for association and clustering, since linkage in the cohort was strong. Among roughly 400 genotyped donors of the cohort, an average of around 240,000 unique TCR beta nucleotide sequences were sequenced per donor, roughly 20% of them non-productive. Study-level results and caveats: A further reported finding was that TCR beta sequences accurately predicted the HLA-A and HLA-B alleles for most subjects in the first cohort. Most TCR sequences were seen in very few donors, while some public TCRs were found in many individuals. In a later genetic analysis, fewer N-insertions in productive TCRs were reported among donors in an Asian-associated ancestry cluster than the 666-donor mean. A group of highly shared sequence variants was considered likely to be a technical artifact of the sequencing pipeline. The earlier analysis of 587 of the donors excluded some 15 rarely observed V segments, including chromosome 9 orphons, because counts were too low. It was suggested by the authors that the approach could potentially be generalized to other disease states and immunological phenotypes. In an earlier analysis of 450 to 750 of the donors, most TCR beta V segments appeared in productive rearrangements about 87% or about 30% of the time, broadly matching IMGT annotations. The cohort was sequenced for TCR beta chains only, and without alpha or paired-chain data the features that could be detected were limited. Because the 87-base-pair reads could not distinguish some IMGT-functional V segments, including TRBV6-2 and TRBV6-3, those segments were excluded. Most CMV-associated TCR beta chains appeared to be HLA-restricted in a later analysis, and the HLA associations seemed to be driven largely by CMV exposure. Immune exposure information for the cohort was limited to CMV serostatus. The study listed approximately 150 TCR beta chains as associated with cytomegalovirus. Strong co-occurrence of HLA alleles, especially DR and DQ, made assigning TCR associations to individual alleles difficult. Because HLA typing was unavailable for some donors at each locus, only the typed subset was used in association tests. The presence/absence analyses assumed that sequencing depth was roughly uniform across donors, and that assumption may not be true. In vitro tests confirmed that three of the cytomegalovirus-associated TCR beta chains recognize cytomegalovirus antigens. A later analysis associated approximately 17,000 TCR beta sequences with specific HLA alleles at a false discovery rate of 0.05. In a later analysis, several top co-occurrence clusters were reported to appear linked to parvovirus B19, influenza, CMV and Epstein-Barr virus. A later analysis found that HLA-associated TCR beta chains were more clonally expanded and had lower generation probabilities than equally common non-associated chains. A later genetic analysis associated a missense DCLRE1C variant with V-gene and J-gene trimming of TCR beta chains, and an independent cohort replicated the association. In both the original and validation cohorts, the classifier was reported to diagnose cytomegalovirus status with high specificity and sensitivity. Correlated functional status among segregating V segments might be attributable to linkage disequilibrium, but an unknown experimental factor could not be ruled out. In a later analysis, the rate of TCR association differed among HLA loci, with DRB1 alleles having the most associated TCRs and HLA-C alleles having the fewest.

The chain couples TRBV30 to TRBJ2-1; the D gene is possibly TRBD1, with 5 bases matching. The TCR comes from a man aged 35 to 55 in good health and CMV-seropositive. The specimen was PBMCs. The CDR3 protein sequence reads: CAWSVHRYNEQFF. The nucleotide sequence is given as TGTGCCTGGAGTGTACACAGGTACAATGAGCAGTTCTTC.